Below, one T cell receptor beta chain is given with its context. This clonotype was counted between two and nine times. Its antigen is still unknown. One base away there is no much larger clone; base qualities are not given. This sample was taken from a study of T-cell memory formation after mild COVID-19 (dated by TCRdb to the early 2020s). About the study as a whole: TCR sequence clusters from the two donors were found to be largely donor specific. The cohort comprised two young, previously healthy adult volunteers, one female and one male. In a couple of donors, T-cell clones that expanded and contracted after mild COVID-19 were tracked by sequencing TCRalpha and TCRbeta repertoires over time. Overall study outcomes, separate from this receptor: Some responding clones were detected in pre-infection memory, suggesting pre-existing cross-reactive memory T cells joined the SARS-CoV-2 response. Balanced CD4/CD8 phenotypes were observed for clones contracting from day 15 to 85, whereas a bias towards CD4+ was observed for a second wave of clones expanding from day 15 to 37. Only a couple of mild cases were covered in the study, and larger cohorts including severe cases with pre-infection samples were considered necessary. Contracting CD4+ clones were found mainly in CM and EM memory subsets, while CD8+ clones were enriched in EMRA. The second-wave clones that peaked on day 37 were not confirmed to be SARS-CoV-2 specific.

Instrument on record: Illumina NovaSeq 6000. TCRalpha and TCRbeta cDNA libraries were constructed by 5'RACE with constant-segment primers, with sample barcodes and unique molecular identifiers being introduced. RNA was extracted from every sample with Trizol reagent. Libraries were amplified in two PCR steps, with a second sample barcode and Illumina TruSeq adapters added in the second step. Sequencing of libraries was performed on an Illumina NovaSeq with 2 x 150 bp paired-end reads. In the original analysis: Reads were demultiplexed and collapsed into UMI-guided consensus sequences with migec v1.2.7. Using mixcr v2.1.11, UMI consensuses were aligned to TRA and TRB V and J templates and then assembled into clonotypes. A clonotype was counted as expanded or contracted only when both edgeR and NoisET called the clonotype significant, with the noise models trained on biological replicates. For edgeR calls, a false discovery rate-adjusted p below 0.01 and a log2 fold-change threshold of 1 were applied. PCA with hierarchical clustering of max-normalized trajectories of the 1000 most abundant clonotypes was used as exploratory dynamics analysis. Separately sequenced CD4+ and CD8+ repertoires were used to assign a CD4 or CD8 phenotype to each responding clone. The public reads were reanalyzed by TCRdb: fastp trimming at Q25, MiXCR alignment, in-frame beta chains only. Here each entry gathers all rows of one CDR3 protein and keeps the most common genes and DNA. The V and J calls come from TCRdb's annotation, not from the publication. The sample profile shows around 50,000 distinct CDR3 sequences; around 25% of them were found once. The ten largest clonotypes hold approximately 40% of the sample.

The CDR3 covers 16 residues, taking in both the cysteine and the phenylalanine. Here the CDR3 DNA is all that survives: 48 bases in frame from base 1. Germline trimming amounts to 0 bases on V and 3 bases on J, with 0 as the count of junction bases outside the gene matches. CDR1 and CDR2, per the germline V gene, are MNHEY and SVGAGI. Ficoll-Paque density gradient centrifugation was the method used to isolate PBMCs. Input material: PBMCs or a T cell subset sorted from them (not recorded which). The rearrangement joined TRBV6-5 to TRBJ2-1; a stretch of 12 junction bases matches TRBD2. The TCR sequence derives from a man younger than 30 who had mild COVID-19 (a few samples of this study predate the infection). The sample titles of this study are shuffled in the database, so cell type and time point are left out; the donor was told from shared clones. The CDR3 here reads CASSYSTSGGYNEQFF. The nucleotide sequence reads as follows: TGTGCCAGCAGTTACTCGACTAGCGGGGGCTACAATGAGCAGTTCTTC.